Listed below are T cell receptor beta chains from one sample, sequenced in a study of blood T cell repertoires in COVID-19. Sequencing was performed with immunoSEQ multiplex PCR; in TCRdb, only in-frame clones are kept and a portion is missing. The sample comprises about 160,000 clones, approximately 90% of which are singletons, and roughly 2% rests with the top ten. The sequencing sample was made of peripheral blood. These receptors all come from a man between 18 and 35 years old with acute or convalescent COVID-19. CDR3s include the opening cysteine and the closing phenylalanine or tryptophan.

cdr3_length	v_call	cdr3_aa
11	TRBV30	CAGRQGGFAFF
14	TRBV7-7	CASSLGLGGETQYF
17	TRBV7-2	CASSLSRQGTMNTEAFF
19	TRBV27	CASSLYNGNLGGSNTEAFF
16	TRBV19	CASSRGTSGRTGTQYF
12	TRBV7-9	CASSRDVYGYTF
12	TRBV3-1/TRBV3-2	CASSQDRYEQYF
14	TRBV2	CASSMGPPEYEQYF
14	TRBV20-1	CSASRYPSSYEQYF
13	TRBV12-3/TRBV12-4	CASSLRVNQPQHF
14	TRBV5-4	CASSLERGAYEQYF
15	TRBV6-5	CASSSGVGLQETQYF
15	TRBV19	CASSIVGHRDYEQYF
11	TRBV29-1	CSVSNRGEQYF
18	TRBV7-8	CASSPPSGLSSPFYGYTF
15	TRBV6-1	CASSDGTGIFEKLFF
15	TRBV27	CASSPVQGALTEAFF
12	TRBV30	CAWGLITDTQYF
15	TRBV11-2	CASSAGQGMNTEAFF
13	TRBV30	CAWSVAGHQPQHF
13	TRBV30	CAWSEPPSNGYTF
14	TRBV6-5	CASSLAIGGYEQYF
19	TRBV4-2	CASSQELVAGGSSYNEQFF
16	TRBV7-9	CASSLPGQGAEETQYF
15	TRBV29-1	CSVGIPRGSTYEQYF
15	TRBV6-4	CASRVGLAPNNEQFF
14	TRBV9	CASSGRTASYGYTF
19	TRBV27	CASSLERPRTGSGFYGYTF
13	TRBV5-6	CASTSRHGGGYTF
14	TRBV19	CASSISDRGDEQYF
14	TRBV9	CASSVNSPTDTQYF
16	TRBV19	CATQIPGQGRYNEQFF
14	TRBV11-2	CASRPTGEAGELFF
13	TRBV5-8	CASSYTGYQPQHF
15	TRBV6-4	CASNGTSRSPYEQYF
13	TRBV3-1/TRBV3-2	CASSPVGGYGYTF
14	TRBV7-8	CASSLERVDYEQYF